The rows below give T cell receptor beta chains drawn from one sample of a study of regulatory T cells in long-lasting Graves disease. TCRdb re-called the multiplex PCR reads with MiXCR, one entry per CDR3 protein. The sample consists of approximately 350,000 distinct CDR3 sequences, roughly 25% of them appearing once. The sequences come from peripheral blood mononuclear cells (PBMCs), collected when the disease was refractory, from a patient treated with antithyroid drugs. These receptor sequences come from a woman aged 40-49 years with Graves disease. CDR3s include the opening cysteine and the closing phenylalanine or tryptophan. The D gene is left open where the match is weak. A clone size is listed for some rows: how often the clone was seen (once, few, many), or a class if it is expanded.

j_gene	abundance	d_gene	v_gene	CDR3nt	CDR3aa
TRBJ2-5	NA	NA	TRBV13	TGTGCCAGCAGCTTTCGTCATCTTCTAAGAGAGACCCAGTACTTC	CASSFRHLLRETQYF
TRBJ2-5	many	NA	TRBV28	TGTGCCAGCAGTAATACAGTGAGAGAGACCCAGTACTTC	CASSNTVRETQYF
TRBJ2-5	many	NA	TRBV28	TGTGCCAGCAGTTTAAGGGGAGGTGGCCACAAAGAGACCCAGTACTTC	CASSLRGGGHKETQYF
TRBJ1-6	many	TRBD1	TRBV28	TGTGCCAGCAGTAGGGACAGTAATTCACCCCTCCACTTT	CASSRDSNSPLHF
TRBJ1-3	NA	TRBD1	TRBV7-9	TGTGCCAGCAGCTTCCCGGAAACAGGGGGTTCTGGAAACACCATATATTTT	CASSFPETGGSGNTIYF
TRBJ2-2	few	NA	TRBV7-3	TGTGCCACGAAAGGGGACACCGGGGAGCTGTTTTTT	CATKGDTGELFF
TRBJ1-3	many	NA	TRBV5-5	TGTGCCAGCAGCTTGGATCCGGGGTTTCGAAACACCATATATTTT	CASSLDPGFRNTIYF
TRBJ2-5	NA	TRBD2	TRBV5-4	TGTGCCAGCAGTCGTCGTGCCATGAGGGGCGGGAGTCAAGAGACCCAGTACTTC	CASSRRAMRGGSQETQYF
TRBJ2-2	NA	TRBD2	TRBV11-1	TGTGCCAGCAGCCGCGGACTAGCGGGATACACCGGGGAGCTGTTTTTT	CASSRGLAGYTGELFF
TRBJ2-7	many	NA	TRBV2	TGTGCCAGCAGTGGGGGGGGACAAGACCGCGAGCAGTACTTC	CASSGGGQDREQYF
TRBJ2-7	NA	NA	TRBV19	TGTGCCTCTTCCGACACCCTGGGGCTCGAGCAGTACTTC	CASSDTLGLEQYF
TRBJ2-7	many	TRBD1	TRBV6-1	TGTGCCAGCAGTGAAGGGGGCCCGAGGACAGGGTCCCTCTCCTACGAGCAGTACTTC	CASSEGGPRTGSLSYEQYF
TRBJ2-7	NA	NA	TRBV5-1	TGCGCCAGCAGCTTGGCTGTAGGGAAAACCTACGAGCAGTACTTC	CASSLAVGKTYEQYF
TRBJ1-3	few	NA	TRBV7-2	TGTGCCAGCAGCTTCCCGACCCTGCACACCATATATTTT	CASSFPTLHTIYF
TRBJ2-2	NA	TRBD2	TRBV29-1	TGCAGCGTTGGAAGAGGTTTGGCTAGCGGGACCACCGGGGAGCTGTTTTTT	CSVGRGLASGTTGELFF
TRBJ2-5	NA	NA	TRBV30	TGTGCCTGGGCTCCCCGGGACCGAGAGACCCAGTACTTC	CAWAPRDRETQYF
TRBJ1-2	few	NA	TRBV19	TGTGCCAGTAGTAATTCCGGGGCCTACGGCTACACCTTC	CASSNSGAYGYTF
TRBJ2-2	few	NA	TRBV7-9	TGTGCCAGCAGCTTATTGTTGAACACCGGGGAGCTGTTTTTT	CASSLLLNTGELFF
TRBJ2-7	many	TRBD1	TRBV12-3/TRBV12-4	TGTGCCAGCAGCATAACCGGGACAGGACACTACGAGCAGTACTTC	CASSITGTGHYEQYF
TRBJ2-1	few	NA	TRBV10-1	TGCGCCAGCAGTGCTGTGGGGGGAGAGCAGTTCTTC	CASSAVGGEQFF
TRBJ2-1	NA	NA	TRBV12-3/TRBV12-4	TGTGCCAGCAGGAGCGGAATAGTTAGTTACAATGAGCAGTTCTTC	CASRSGIVSYNEQFF
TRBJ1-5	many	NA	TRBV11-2	TGTGCCAGCAGCTTGGCTCCTGGGCGTAATCAGCCCCAGCATTTT	CASSLAPGRNQPQHF
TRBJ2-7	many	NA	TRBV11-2	TGTGCCAGCAGCTTGACAGCCCAGGGGCAGTACTTC	CASSLTAQGQYF
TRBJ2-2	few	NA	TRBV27	TGTGCCAGCAGTTTCTCCGGGCGGCGGAACACCGGGGAGCTGTTTTTT	CASSFSGRRNTGELFF
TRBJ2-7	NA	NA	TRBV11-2	TGTGCCAGCAGCCCCAGCCAGGGGGGAAGGTACGAGCAGTACTTC	CASSPSQGGRYEQYF
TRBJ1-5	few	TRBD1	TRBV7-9	TGTGCCAGCAGCTTAGGCTCCCACAGGGGAAATCAGCCCCAGCATTTT	CASSLGSHRGNQPQHF
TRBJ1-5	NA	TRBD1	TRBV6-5	TGTGCCAGCAGTTATGACAGGGCGGGGAGGCCCCAGCATTTT	CASSYDRAGRPQHF
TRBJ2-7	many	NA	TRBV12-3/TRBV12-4	TGTGCCAGCAGCCAGTGGGCGGGACAGAGCTCCTACGAGCAGTACTTC	CASSQWAGQSSYEQYF
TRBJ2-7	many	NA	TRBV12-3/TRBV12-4	TGTGCCAGCAGTTTATGGAGGGAGAGCGCCCAGGTTGGCGAGCAGTACTTC	CASSLWRESAQVGEQYF
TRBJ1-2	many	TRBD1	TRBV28	TGTGCCAGCAGTATGGACAGGGGGCTGTATGGCTACACCTTC	CASSMDRGLYGYTF
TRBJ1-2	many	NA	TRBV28	TGTGCCAGCAGTTTTGAGGCTGCTCGTGGTGGGACCTTC	CASSFEAARGGTF
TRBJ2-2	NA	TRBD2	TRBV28	TGTGCCAGCAGCTATCACCCGGGACTACCGAACACCGGGGAGCTGTTTTTT	CASSYHPGLPNTGELFF
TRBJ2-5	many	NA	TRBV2	TGTGCCAGCAGAAAGTACCGGCAGGGGGGTCAAGAGACCCAGTACTTC	CASRKYRQGGQETQYF
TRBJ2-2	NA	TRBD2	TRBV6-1	TGTGCCAGCAGCCCCAAGGCGGGGGGGCTGGCCGGGGAGCTGTTTTTT	CASSPKAGGLAGELFF
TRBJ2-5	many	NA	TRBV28	TGTGCCAGCAGTTTATGGCGGGGCCTGACCCAGTACTTC	CASSLWRGLTQYF
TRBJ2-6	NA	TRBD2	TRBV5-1	TGCGCCAGCAGCTTCGGCGGGGGGGCTGGTGGGGCCAACGTCCTGACTTTC	CASSFGGGAGGANVLTF
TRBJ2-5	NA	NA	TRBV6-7	TGTACCAGCAAGAGGAAAAAGACCCAGTACTTC	CTSKRKKTQYF
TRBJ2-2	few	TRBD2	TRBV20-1	TGCAGTGCCGGAAACGGGAGGGCCCCCGGGGAGCTGTTTTTT	CSAGNGRAPGELFF
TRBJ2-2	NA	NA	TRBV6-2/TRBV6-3	TGTGCCAGCAGTGATTCACCGGGCCTTCCTGTCACCGGGGAGCTGTTTTTT	CASSDSPGLPVTGELFF
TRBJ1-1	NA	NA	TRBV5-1	TGCGCCAGCAGCTTAAGCCGGAGGGACTTCCTGAACACTGAAGCTTTCTTT	CASSLSRRDFLNTEAFF
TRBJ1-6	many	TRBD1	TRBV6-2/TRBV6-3	TGTGCCAGCAGTTACCGGGACAGGGGGACTTCACCCCTCCACTTT	CASSYRDRGTSPLHF
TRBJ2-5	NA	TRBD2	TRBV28	TGTGCCAGCAGCCCCCGCCCCACTAGCGGGAGGGCCGGAGAGACCCAGTACTTC	CASSPRPTSGRAGETQYF
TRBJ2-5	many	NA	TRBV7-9	TGTGCCAGCAGGGACAGCACTCAAGAGACCCAGTACTTC	CASRDSTQETQYF
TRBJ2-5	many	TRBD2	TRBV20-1	TGCAGTGCTCCCGGGACTAGCGGGAGAGAGACCCAGTACTTC	CSAPGTSGRETQYF
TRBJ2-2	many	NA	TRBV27	TGTGCCAGCACCGGACTAACAGACACCGGGGAGCTGTTTTTT	CASTGLTDTGELFF
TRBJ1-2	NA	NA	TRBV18	TGTGCCAGCTCACCAGCGGGGACGGCTCTAGATGGCTACACCTTC	CASSPAGTALDGYTF
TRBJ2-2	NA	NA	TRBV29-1	TGCAGCGTTGAGGAGCAGGGGATATTAACCGGGGAGCTGTTTTTT	CSVEEQGILTGELFF
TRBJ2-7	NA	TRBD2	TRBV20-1	TGCAGTGCTAGAGGGCGGGAGGCGGCCCTATTTTACGAGCAGTACTTC	CSARGREAALFYEQYF
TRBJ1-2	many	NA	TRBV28	TGTGCCAGCAGTCCCCCGGGCTCTTATGGCTACACCTTC	CASSPPGSYGYTF
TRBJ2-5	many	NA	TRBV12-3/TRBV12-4	TGTGCCAGCAGTTCCCCAATAACGACAGGGGAGGGGGAGACCCAGTACTTC	CASSSPITTGEGETQYF
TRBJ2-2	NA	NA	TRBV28	TGTGCCAGCAGTTTATCAGAGACGGACACCAACACCGGGGAGCTGTTTTTT	CASSLSETDTNTGELFF
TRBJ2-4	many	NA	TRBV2	TGTGCCAGCAGTGAAAATAGTCGCATTCAGTACTTC	CASSENSRIQYF
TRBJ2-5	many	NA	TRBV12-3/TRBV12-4	TGTGCCAGCAGTTTTGACCAAGAGACCCAGTACTTC	CASSFDQETQYF
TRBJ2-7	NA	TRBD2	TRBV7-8	TGTGCCAGCACCCAGGCAGGACTAGCGGGAGGCTACGAGCGGTACTTC	CASTQAGLAGGYERYF
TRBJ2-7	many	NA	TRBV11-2	TGTGCCAGCAGCTTAGGCGGGACAACCTACGAGCAGTACTTC	CASSLGGTTYEQYF
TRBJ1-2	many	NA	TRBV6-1	TGTGCCAGCATTTCGTCAGGAAGCCCTAACTATGGCTACACCTTC	CASISSGSPNYGYTF
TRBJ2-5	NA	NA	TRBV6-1	TGCACTACCCGGAGCGTATTGGGAGAGACCCAGTACTTC	CTTRSVLGETQYF